Listed below are T cell receptor beta chains from one sample, sequenced in a study of blood T cell repertoires in COVID-19. Here immunoSEQ multiplex PCR was the method, and the copy in TCRdb shows in-frame clones only, minus some. Of tens of thousands of clones in the sample, roughly 91% are singletons; the top ten hold roughly 14%. The specimen was peripheral blood. The source of these receptors is a human donor in a cohort sampled during active COVID-19. The donor label of this sample is uncertain. The conserved cysteine and the conserved F or W are not part of the CDR3 here.

v_call cdr3_aa
TRBV7-3 ASSSGTGSYEQY
TRBV2 ASSEGGAIYGYT
TRBV29-1 SVGMGLYEAF
TRBV5-4 ASSLAAGGSQPQH
TRBV5-1 ASSFSGGYEQY
TRBV9 ASSVAPGRAGEEKLF
TRBV6-5 ASSPGWSSYNEQF
TRBV9 ASSPRTGVNTGELF
TRBV7-3 ASSSGTGYNSPLH
TRBV6-6 ASSYSQDRYNEQF
TRBV7-9 ASSVGMNTEAF
TRBV5-5 ASSSSQGALGYT
TRBV5-1 ASSLDQGMADT
TRBV6-5 ASSYTGTGLYEQY
TRBV7-2 ASSPVAGAHNEQF
TRBV10-3 AISLTSGGASGANVLT
TRBV3-1/TRBV3-2 ASSLGRGANQPQH
TRBV10-3 AIMDRQAGNTIY
TRBV7-9 ASSHDTAGYT
TRBV6-5 ASSYSRQGGTEAF
TRBV2 ASSKYRENTEAF
TRBV18 ASSPAGAPGGETQY
TRBV7-2 ASSLEQGSYGYT
TRBV2 ASRLFSGGDQPQH
TRBV7-9 ASSSGLGTGGYGYT
TRBV2 ASSGQGVGEKLF
TRBV7-6 ASSPGGGFAGELF
TRBV11-3 ASSLDGQGAQDEQF
TRBV28 ASSYQGAHGYT
TRBV2 ASRLQARNEKLF
TRBV6-5 ASSNDRNGYT
TRBV4-1 ASSQDPGTGSRGANVLT
TRBV6-5 ASSYFPGINTEAF
TRBV2 ASSGVGAPGETQY
TRBV5-1 ASSNWGQGYEQY
TRBV27 ASSPTRRTDFYEQY
TRBV5-1 ASNPGGEGETQY